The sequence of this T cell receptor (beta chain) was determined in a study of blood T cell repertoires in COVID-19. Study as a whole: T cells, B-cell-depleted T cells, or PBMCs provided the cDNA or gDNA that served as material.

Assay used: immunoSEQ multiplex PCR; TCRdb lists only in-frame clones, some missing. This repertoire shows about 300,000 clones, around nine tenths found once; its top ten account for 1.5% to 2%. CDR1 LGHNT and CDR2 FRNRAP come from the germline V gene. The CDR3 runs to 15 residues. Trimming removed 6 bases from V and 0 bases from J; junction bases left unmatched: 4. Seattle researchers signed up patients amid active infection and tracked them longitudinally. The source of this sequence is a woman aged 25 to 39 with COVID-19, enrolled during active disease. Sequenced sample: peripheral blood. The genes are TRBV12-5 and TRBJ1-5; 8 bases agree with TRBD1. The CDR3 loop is CASGTGDYSNQPQHF. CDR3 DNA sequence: TGTGCTAGTGGGACAGGGGATTATAGCAATCAGCCCCAGCATTTT.